This TCR beta chain was sequenced in a study of beta chain features in type 1 diabetes. Between the trimmed V and J ends, which lost 3 bases and 1 base, there was a span of 13 bases. Germline CDR1 SGHTS, CDR2 YDEGEE. The CDR3 consists of 15 residues. Whole-study results and caveats: The question of HLA type influencing TCRB rearrangement was one that remained unresolved here. Shortening that was moderate but significant affected the TCRB CDR3s of Type 1 diabetes patients in all four CD4+ subsets. Reduced insertions and increased deletions marked VDJ junctions in type 1 diabetes patients.

This clone was observed a handful of times. The antigen is unknown. The study reverse transcribed the entire isolated RNA, so it sequenced expressed TCRB transcripts. Repertoires were generated with immunoSEQ multiplex PCR, while TCRdb's copy carries only in-frame clones and drops some. The sample includes some 290,000 clones, approximately 25% of them seen just once. Sequencing was performed on naive CD4+ T cells from blood. The receptor comes from a woman between 25 and 40 years old with type 1 diabetes. The V and J genes are TRBV5-8 and TRBJ1-1; D ambiguous. As DNA, the CDR3 is TGTGCCAGCAGCTCGTATGACACACCGAACACTGAAGCTTTCTTT. This sequence encodes CASSSYDTPNTEAFF.